Below, 23 T cell receptor beta chains from the same sample are listed, as sequenced in a study of low-dose radiotherapy and immunotherapy resistance in tumors. Priming of first-strand cDNA relied on TRAV- and TRBV-specific primers (covering alpha and beta chains). It was with a constant-region primer and a V-primer adapter that TCRs were amplified over approximately 18 PCR cycles. TCRdb re-analysed the reads in MiXCR, keeping a single row per CDR3 protein. The table records about 91,000 distinct CDR3 sequences, 20% to 25% of them present only once. Time point defined: after trial treatment. Treatment here: LDRT plus nivolumab, ipilimumab, low-dose cyclophosphamide and aspirin (RACIN trial). Sequences were derived from PBMCs, sampled after low-dose radiotherapy plus immunotherapy. These receptors were collected from a female donor with ovarian cancer.

This clonotype was seen many times. The chain recombines TRBV5-1 with TRBJ1-4; D ambiguous. Germline CDR1 reads SGHRS; CDR2 reads YFSETQ. This CDR3 comprises 13 residues. V dropped 1 base and J dropped 7 bases, with 8 bases sitting between them. CDR3 region: CASSLNIGEKLFF. Written as DNA, the CDR3 is TGCGCCAGCAGCTTGAACATCGGTGAAAAACTGTTTTTT.

There are many counts of this clonotype. The chain couples TRBV3-1 to TRBJ1-6; no firm D call. V lost 2 bases, J lost 13 bases, and 9 bases lay in between. The germline CDR1 and CDR2 sequences are LGHDT and YNNKEL (reference sequence). The CDR3 runs 12 residues. CDR3 region: CASSQLTGPLHF. CDR3 sequence (DNA): TGTGCCAGCAGCCAATTGACCGGGCCCCTCCACTTT.

In its sample, this clonotype was seen a few times. The genes are TRBV7-2 and TRBJ2-3, with D possibly TRBD2 on 5 matching bases. The germline V gene has CDR1 SGHTA and CDR2 FQGNSA. Trimming removed 2 bases at V and 1 base at J, with 13 bases between. The CDR3 contains 16 residues. In DNA, the CDR3 is TGTGCCAGCAGCTTAATAGGTCCGCGGGGCACAGATACGCAGTATTTT. Translation: CASSLIGPRGTDTQYF. Variable domain in full (rest from reference TRBV7-2 and TRBJ2-3): GAGVSQSPSNKVTEKGKDVELRCDPISGHTALYWYRQSLGQGLEFLIYFQGNSAPDKSGLPSDRFSAERTGGSVSTLTIQRTQQEDSAVYLCASSLIGPRGTDTQYFGPGTRLTVL.

This clonotype was seen ten or more times. The V call is TRBV13, the J call TRBJ2-1, with 15 bases aligning to TRBD2. The length of the CDR3 is 18 residues. V lost 1 base and J lost 4; bases outside the gene matches: 5. The germline gives CDR1 PRHDT, CDR2 FYEKMQ (reference sequence). The CDR3 sequence: CASSLAIGTSGRYNEQFF. The CDR3 nucleotides are TGTGCCAGCAGCTTAGCTATTGGGACTAGCGGGAGGTACAATGAGCAGTTCTTC.

The rearrangement joins TRBV19 to TRBJ2-1; no definite D call. Germline V CDR1 and CDR2: LNHDA, SQIVND (reference sequence). The CDR3 totals 14 residues. Trimming left V 10 bases short and J 2 bases short, with 15 bases between. The CDR3 DNA reads as TGTGCCACCAACCCCGGATCAACCTACAATGAGCAGTTCTTC. Its translation is CATNPGSTYNEQFF.

This clonotype came up many times. CDR3 in DNA: TGTGCCAGCAGCCAAGTTCGGGGGGGGGCTACTGAAGCTTTCTTT. Amino acids: CASSQVRGGATEAFF. The rearrangement joins TRBV14 to TRBJ1-1; a possible D gene is TRBD1 (6 bases). The V gene's germline CDR1 is SGHDN and CDR2 FVKESK. The CDR3 is 15 residues long. Trimming removed 1 base at V and 5 bases at J, with 14 bases between.

This clonotype has a count of ten or more. This chain links TRBV20-1 with TRBJ2-1; maybe TRBD2 (6 bases). CDR1 and CDR2 (germline): DFQATT, SNEGSKA (reference sequence). Trimming took off 1 base at V and 4 bases at J, with 11 bases between the two ends. CDR3 length equals 14 residues. The CDR3 DNA reads TGCAGTGCTAGAGGTCGGGCGGGATACAATGAGCAGTTCTTC. It codes for CSARGRAGYNEQFF.

This clonotype was seen repeatedly, ten times or more. The chain recombines TRBV29-1 with TRBJ1-2; possibly TRBD1 for D (6 bases). Germline CDR1 SQVTM, CDR2 ANQGSEA. V was pared by 0 bases and J by 8 bases, with 13 bases between. There are 13 residues in the CDR3. Here the CDR3 DNA reads TGCAGCGTTGAAGATCAAACAGGGCGAGGCTACACCTTC. Its translation is CSVEDQTGRGYTF.

At least ten counts were recorded for this clonotype. The J gene is TRBJ1-5, the V gene TRBV30; D unclear. From germline, CDR1 is GTSNPN and CDR2 SVGIG (reference sequence). This CDR3 spans 12 amino acids. V lost 1 base and J lost 4, with 5 bases in between. CDR3 sequence (DNA): TGTGCCTGGAGTGAAGGAAATCAGCCCCAGCATTTT. This sequence encodes CAWSEGNQPQHF. The whole variable domain, remainder taken from reference TRBV30 and TRBJ1-5, is SQTIHQWPATLVQPVGSPLSLECTVEGTSNPNLYWYRQAAGRGLQLLFYSVGIGQISSEVPQNLSASRPQDRQFILSSKKLLLSDSGFYLCAWSEGNQPQHFGDGTRLSIL.

There are many counts of this clonotype. This chain connects TRBV5-1 to TRBJ2-3; 8 bases align to TRBD1. V lost 4 bases to trimming and J lost 8 bases; unmatched junction nucleotides: 9. The CDR3 is made up of 14 amino acids. From germline, CDR1 is SGHRS and CDR2 YFSETQ. The CDR3 loop is CASSPDREGGTQYF. In DNA, the CDR3 is TGCGCCAGCAGCCCGGACAGGGAAGGGGGTACGCAGTATTTT. The variable domain in full, with the rest retrieved from reference TRBV5-1 and TRBJ2-3, is KAGVTQTPRYLIKTRGQQVTLSCSPISGHRSVSWYQQTPGQGLQFLFEYFSETQRNKGNFPGRFSGRQFSNSRSEMNVSTLELGDSALYLCASSPDREGGTQYFGPGTRLTVL.

A remark on this clonotype: A read error may explain this, as a much larger clone is one base away. The chain links TRBV28 to TRBJ1-1; D is unresolved. The CDR3 is 14 amino acids. Trimming removed 10 bases at V and 1 base at J, with 16 bases between. CDR1 MDHEN and CDR2 SYDVKM come from the germline V gene. The CDR3 DNA follows: TGTGCCAACAGATTCCTCGTAGCGAACACTGAAGCTTTCTTT. Translating gives CANRFLVANTEAFF.

The CDR3 DNA sequence: TGTGCCAGCAGTTACGCCTCCGGTGAAGCTTTCTTT. Protein: CASSYASGEAFF. The chain recombines TRBV6-2 or TRBV6-3 with TRBJ1-1; D not resolved. V lost 2 bases, J lost 7 bases, and 8 bases lay in between. The CDR3 consists of 12 residues. Per the germline V gene, CDR1 is MNHEY and CDR2 is SVGEGT.

This clonotype was seen ten or more times. The chain couples TRBV6-8 to TRBJ1-1; unclear D gene. The CDR3 length is 12 residues. Germline V gives CDR1 MNHGY, CDR2 SAAAGT. V was trimmed by 4 bases and J by 8 bases, leaving 11 bases between them. CDR3 nucleotide sequence: TGTGCCAGCAGTTTCCCCTCGGGGGAAGCTTTCTTT. Translation gives CASSFPSGEAFF.

This clonotype was counted many times. The chain joins TRBV10-3 to TRBJ1-1; TRBD1 aligns across 8 bases. V lost 5 bases to trimming and J lost 5 bases; unmatched junction nucleotides: 4. The germline CDR1 and CDR2 sequences are ENHRY and SYGVKD. CDR3 length equals 13 residues. The DNA of the CDR3 is TGTGCCATCAGTACCACAGGGGGGACTGAAGCTTTCTTT. This encodes CAISTTGGTEAFF.

At least ten counts were recorded for this clonotype. The chain uses TRBV4-1 and TRBJ1-3; no reliable D call. V lost 0 bases to trimming and J lost 3 bases, with 12 bases between them. This CDR3 is built from 16 residues. Germline values: CDR1 MGHRA, CDR2 YSYEKL. The CDR3 region is CASSQEYGPFGNTIYF. CDR3 DNA sequence: TGCGCCAGCAGCCAAGAATACGGACCGTTTGGAAACACCATATATTTT.

This clonotype was seen ten or more times. The rearrangement links TRBV4-2 to TRBJ2-3, with a weak D call TRBD2 (6 bases). CDR1 and CDR2 (germline): LGHNA, YNFKEQ. The V end lost 1 base, the J end lost 5 bases, and 7 bases lay between the germline ends. This CDR3 region has 13 residues. CDR3 sequence: CASSQVGGDTQYF. Written as DNA, the CDR3 is TGTGCCAGCAGCCAAGTCGGGGGAGATACGCAGTATTTT.

This clonotype was detected ten times or more. One end of the junction does not line up with germline, which may come from a read error. This chain joins TRBV5-5 and TRBJ1-5, with a tentative D call TRBD1 (5 bases). The CDR3 totals 14 residues. Per the germline V gene, CDR1 is SGHKS and CDR2 is YYEKEE (reference sequence). The CDR3 sequence is CASSLGSGTQRQHF. CDR3 sequence (DNA): TGTGCCAGCAGCTTGGGGTCCGGGACCCAGCGCCAGCATTTT.

This clonotype was found many times. The chain carries TRBV12-3 or TRBV12-4 and TRBJ2-4, with no clear D. The CDR3 is 16 amino acids. The ends were cut back, 4 bases at V and 0 bases at J, with 13 bases in the middle. The CDR3 bases are TGTGCCAGCAGTTATGAAGAGGTCCTAGCCAAAAACATTCAGTACTTC. Translated: CASSYEEVLAKNIQYF.

In this sample, this clonotype turned up many times. This chain links TRBV2 with TRBJ1-2; D gene unclear. Between the trimmed V and J ends, which lost 6 bases and 1 base, there was a span of 6 bases. The germline CDR1 and CDR2 sequences are SNHLY and FYNNEI. The CDR3 covers 12 residues. This CDR3 is CASRQDNYGYTF. In nucleotides, the CDR3 is TGTGCCAGCAGGCAGGATAACTATGGCTACACCTTC.

This clonotype was picked up many times. The chain recombines TRBV30 with TRBJ2-7; TRBD1 aligns across 8 bases. CDR3 length: 12 residues. Germline V gene sequence: CDR1 GTSNPN, CDR2 SVGIG (reference sequence). Trimming at V came to 3 bases and at J to 4 bases, leaving 2 bases not matched to a gene. The CDR3 sequence is CAWSRQGYEQYF. The CDR3 coding sequence is TGTGCCTGGAGCAGACAGGGGTACGAGCAGTACTTC.

The rearrangement links TRBV5-1 to TRBJ2-3; D perhaps matches TRBD1 (6 bases). The CDR3 has 14 amino acids. CDR1 and CDR2 from the germline V gene are SGHRS and YFSETQ. Trimming removed 4 bases from V and 3 bases from J, with 12 bases in between. CDR3 loop: CASSRDQGTDTQYF. Written as DNA, the CDR3 is TGCGCCAGCAGCCGGGACCAGGGGACAGATACGCAGTATTTT.

This clonotype was observed many times. This chain links TRBV20-1 with TRBJ2-2; no clear D. This CDR3 is built from 13 residues. CDR1 DFQATT and CDR2 SNEGSKA come from the germline V gene (reference sequence). The ends were cut back, 5 bases at V and 6 bases at J, with 13 bases in the middle. CDR3: CSAHPRSAGELFF. CDR3 DNA: TGCAGTGCTCACCCCAGGAGCGCCGGGGAGCTGTTTTTT.

This clonotype was observed at least ten times. The V call is TRBV7-3, the J call TRBJ2-1, with no clear D. This CDR3 has 15 residues. Trimming shortened V by 0 bases and J by 1 base, and 7 bases separated the two germline ends. The germline gives CDR1 SGHTA, CDR2 FQGTGA. CDR3 DNA: TGTGCCAGCAGCTTAACTTCGGAGTCCTACAATGAGCAGTTCTTC. It specifies CASSLTSESYNEQFF.